These 28 T cell receptor beta chains originate from one sample sequenced in a study of blood T cells in healthy people across ages. The second PCR ran about 6 to 11 cycles with a sample-barcoded 5' primer and J-beta primers. TCRdb analysed the 5' RACE reads with MiXCR anew, one entry per CDR3 protein. The table records hundreds of thousands of distinct CDR3 sequences, about 56% of them present only once. The specimen sequenced was blood. The receptors come from a middle-aged man in good health.

The chain employs TRBV29-1 and TRBJ1-2, with a tentative D call TRBD1 (5 bases). CDR3 length: 15 amino acids. CDR1 is SQVTM and CDR2 is ANQGSEA in the germline V gene. V gave up 4 bases and J gave up 2 bases, with 17 bases separating them. The CDR3 DNA follows: TGCAGCGTTGCCCCTTCCGCGGGGCGGAACTATGGCTACACCTTC. Protein sequence: CSVAPSAGRNYGYTF.

The chain employs TRBV12-3 or TRBV12-4 and TRBJ2-3; TRBD1 aligns across 9 bases. V shed 3 bases, J shed 4 bases, and the junction held 8 bases outside the gene matches. The CDR3 extends over 16 amino acids. CDR3 region: CASSFPSGQGPDTQYF. CDR3 nucleotides: TGTGCCAGCAGTTTCCCCTCCGGACAGGGGCCAGATACGCAGTATTTT.

The V and J genes are TRBV5-6 and TRBJ1-6; unclear D gene. The CDR3 has 15 residues. V was trimmed by 4 bases and J by 7 bases, leaving 15 bases between them. Germline CDR1 and CDR2: SGHDT and YYEEEE. CDR3 protein: CASSPVGVQNSPLHF. Here the CDR3 DNA reads TGTGCCAGCAGCCCGGTGGGAGTACAGAATTCACCCCTCCACTTT.

This chain joins TRBV6-2 or TRBV6-3 and TRBJ2-1, with 8 bases lining up with TRBD1. The CDR3 totals 15 residues. Unmatched junction bases numbered 6, after V lost 2 bases and J lost 6 bases. CDR1 MNHEY and CDR2 SVGEGT come from the germline V gene. The CDR3 spells CASSYIQGAANEQFF. The CDR3 DNA reads as TGTGCCAGCAGTTACATCCAGGGGGCCGCCAATGAGCAGTTCTTC.

The chain links TRBV29-1 to TRBJ1-2; no definite D call. V was cut by 7 bases and J by 8 bases, with 14 bases left in between. CDR1 is SQVTM, CDR2 ANQGSEA, per germline. This CDR3 has 11 residues. In DNA, the CDR3 is TGCAGCGCCGAGTCCGGGTACGGCTACACCTTC. This translates into CSAESGYGYTF. The variable domain in full, with the rest retrieved from reference TRBV29-1 and TRBJ1-2, is SAVISQKPSRDICQRGTSLTIQCQVDSQVTMMFWYRQQPGQSLTLIATANQGSEATYESGFVIDKFPISRPNLTFSTLTVSNMSPEDSSIYLCSAESGYGYTFGSGTRLTVV.

The chain couples TRBV20-1 to TRBJ2-2; perhaps D is TRBD1 or TRBD2 (6 bases each). The germline V and J ends were trimmed by 1 base and 5 bases, with 14 bases remaining between them. CDR1 and CDR2 from the germline V gene are DFQATT and SNEGSKA (reference sequence). This CDR3 region has 15 residues. The CDR3 loop is CSARGRDIATGELFF. The DNA for the CDR3 is TGCAGTGCTAGAGGGCGGGACATCGCTACCGGGGAGCTGTTTTTT.

This rearrangement joins TRBV20-1 to TRBJ2-2, with 7 bases matching TRBD1. The CDR3 is 13 residues long. Per germline, CDR1 DFQATT and CDR2 SNEGSKA (reference sequence). J gave up 3 bases and V 5 bases, and 3 bases lay outside the gene matches. In DNA form, the CDR3 reads TGCAGTGCTTGGGACAGCTACACCGGGGAGCTGTTTTTT. Translation gives CSAWDSYTGELFF.

The chain uses TRBV9 and TRBJ2-7; D call uncertain. Looked up from germline, CDR1 is SGDLS and CDR2 is YYNGEE. The V end was cut by 0 bases, the J end by 2 bases, with 9 bases between. This CDR3 comprises 14 residues. The chain's CDR3 is CASSVGLLTYEQYF. As DNA, the CDR3 is TGTGCCAGCAGCGTAGGACTCTTAACCTACGAGCAGTACTTC.

This clonotype has more than one count but fewer than ten. This rearrangement joins TRBV5-1 to TRBJ2-1, with 9 bases lining up with TRBD1. The V gene's germline CDR1 is SGHRS and CDR2 YFSETQ. J lost 12 bases, V lost 4 bases, and 5 bases had no gene match. This CDR3 is 12 amino acids long. DNA of the CDR3: TGCGCCAGCAGCGGGACAGGGTCAGGGCAGTTCTTC. Its translation is CASSGTGSGQFF.

The V and J genes are TRBV7-3 and TRBJ2-5, with 11 bases identical to TRBD2. The germline CDR1 and CDR2 sequences are SGHTA and FQGTGA. J lost 11 bases, V lost 2 bases, and 16 bases had no gene match. The CDR3 is 17 residues long. The CDR3 region is CASSLSLAGVWAREQYF. CDR3 in DNA: TGTGCCAGCAGCTTATCACTAGCGGGAGTGTGGGCTCGGGAGCAGTACTTC.

This clonotype has only one observation. This chain joins TRBV25-1 and TRBJ2-5; D is perhaps TRBD1 (5 bases). V lost 1 base to trimming and J lost 0 bases, with 15 bases between them. Germline CDR1 and CDR2: MGHDK and SYGVNS. The CDR3 covers 17 residues. This CDR3 is CASSESGQISYQETQYF. CDR3 coding DNA: TGTGCCAGCAGTGAATCAGGACAAATTTCGTACCAAGAGACCCAGTACTTC.

The rearrangement links TRBV7-8 to TRBJ1-4; TRBD1 matches at 8 bases. The CDR3 has 14 residues. CDR1 and CDR2 (germline): SGHVS, FQNEAQ. V gave up 7 bases and J gave up 6 bases; unmatched junction bases: 7. The CDR3 coding sequence is TGTGCCAGCAAGCATAAACAGGGGGATGAAAAACTGTTTTTT. It codes for CASKHKQGDEKLFF.

This chain connects TRBV18 to TRBJ2-3; no firm D call. The CDR3 loop spans 15 amino acids. Germline V gene sequence: CDR1 KGHSH, CDR2 LQKENI. V shed 1 base and J shed 1 base, with 9 bases lying between them. The CDR3 nucleotides are TGTGCCAGCTCACCACGACCCGAGGGCACAGATACGCAGTATTTT. This translates into CASSPRPEGTDTQYF.

The chain has TRBV28 and TRBJ1-1, with 9 nucleotides matching TRBD1. Germline-derived CDR1 and CDR2 are MDHEN and SYDVKM. This CDR3 has 17 residues. Trimming removed 6 bases from V and 0 bases from J; junction bases left unmatched: 11. Written as DNA, the CDR3 is TGTGCCAGCAGGAACCCGGGACAGGGAGGGGTGAACACTGAAGCTTTCTTT. It yields the protein CASRNPGQGGVNTEAFF.

The chain carries TRBV20-1 and TRBJ2-1; 10 nucleotides match TRBD1. The J call may be wrong; the DNA end is better matched by TRBJ2-7. Germline V gives CDR1 DFQATT, CDR2 SNEGSKA (reference sequence). This CDR3 region has 14 residues. CDR3 in amino acids: CSAADRGSYNEQYF. The CDR3 coding sequence is TGCAGTGCTGCGGACAGGGGGTCCTACAATGAGCAGTACTTC.

The chain recombines TRBV20-1 with TRBJ1-5; D may be TRBD1 (6 bases). This CDR3 has 14 residues. The germline V gene encodes CDR1 DFQATT and CDR2 SNEGSKA (reference sequence). V shed 4 bases and J shed 4 bases, with 14 bases lying between them. In nucleotides, the CDR3 is TGCAGTGCTAAAAAACAGGGCCTAAATCAGCCCCAGCATTTT. It translates to CSAKKQGLNQPQHF.

This rearrangement joins TRBV7-2 to TRBJ2-7, with D perhaps TRBD2 (6 bases). The V and J ends lost 5 bases and 0 bases respectively, with 29 bases between them. This CDR3 comprises 20 residues. CDR1 is SGHTA, CDR2 FQGNSA, per germline. CDR3 DNA: TGTGCCAGCAGCGGCCAGCGATGGGAGGCCCCGACCCGTAGCTCCTACGAGCAGTACTTC. It codes for CASSGQRWEAPTRSSYEQYF.

The CDR3 DNA is TGTGCTAGTGGTTTATCAGGGGGAACCGCTGAAGCTTTCTTT. It specifies CASGLSGGTAEAFF. The chain links TRBV12-5 to TRBJ1-1; 7 bases agree with TRBD1. CDR1 and CDR2 (germline): LGHNT, FRNRAP. J lost 6 bases, V lost 3 bases, and 7 bases had no gene match. The CDR3 runs 14 residues.

This clonotype was seen only a few times. This chain links TRBV11-2 with TRBJ1-2; D not resolved. This CDR3 is 13 amino acids long. Deletions cut 6 bases from V and 6 bases from J, with 14 bases between. Germline V lookup: CDR1 SGHAT, CDR2 FQNNGV. The DNA of the CDR3 is TGTGCCAGCAGGGGGATCGGTCAACATGGCTACACCTTC. This codes for CASRGIGQHGYTF.

This clonotype was picked up a small number of times. The V and J genes are TRBV15 and TRBJ1-5; D possibly corresponds to TRBD1 (5 bases). Trimming left V 7 bases short and J 5 bases short, with 12 bases between. This CDR3 is 13 amino acids long. Germline V gene data show CDR1 as LNHNV and CDR2 as YYDKDF (reference sequence). This CDR3 reads CATTESRDQPQHF. For the CDR3, the DNA is TGTGCCACCACGGAGTCCAGGGATCAGCCCCAGCATTTT.

This chain connects TRBV5-1 to TRBJ2-5; TRBD2 matches 11 bases. The CDR3 has 16 residues. Germline loops: CDR1 SGHRS, CDR2 YFSETQ. J gave up 11 bases and V 0 bases, and 12 bases lay outside the gene matches. CDR3 sequence reads: CASSLGGLAAHNEQYF. The CDR3 DNA reads as TGCGCCAGCAGCTTGGGGGGACTAGCGGCCCACAATGAGCAGTACTTC.

This chain joins TRBV7-2 and TRBJ2-3; weak D call: TRBD2 (6 bases). Trimming cost V 1 base and J 4 bases, with 12 bases left between them. The CDR3 spans 15 residues. Germline lookup yields CDR1 SGHTA and CDR2 FQGNSA. The CDR3 loop is CASSLVHTSSDTQYF. The CDR3 coding sequence is TGTGCCAGCAGCTTAGTTCATACTAGCTCAGATACGCAGTATTTT.

This chain links TRBV12-3 or TRBV12-4 with TRBJ1-4, with D hard to call. The V and J ends lost 5 bases and 7 bases respectively, with 11 bases between them. The CDR3 has 13 amino acids. The DNA for the CDR3 is TGTGCCAGCAGTCCTCTTGTCGGTGAAAAACTGTTTTTT. Its protein is CASSPLVGEKLFF.

The V and J genes are TRBV20-1 and TRBJ2-3, with TRBD2 identical over 7 bases. V lost 5 bases to trimming and J lost 4 bases; unmatched junction nucleotides: 15. The CDR3 sequence is 16 residues long. Germline V gives CDR1 DFQATT, CDR2 SNEGSKA (reference sequence). Here the CDR3 DNA reads TGCAGTGCTCAGAGGGGCGGGGGTATGCGAGCAGATACGCAGTATTTT. Its translation: CSAQRGGGMRADTQYF.

The chain combines TRBV7-2 with TRBJ2-4, with 11 bases matching TRBD2. Trimming took 6 bases from V and 13 from J; bases not matched to a gene: 14. The germline V gene encodes CDR1 SGHTA and CDR2 FQGNSA. The CDR3 totals 15 residues. Here the CDR3 reads CASRNPGLAVGEQYF. The CDR3 DNA is TGTGCCAGCAGGAACCCGGGACTAGCGGTCGGGGAGCAGTACTTC.

This clonotype was counted between two and nine times. A junction end diverges from the germline sequence, so it may reflect a read error. The chain joins TRBV10-3 to TRBJ2-4; 7 bases map to TRBD1. There are 16 residues in the CDR3. Germline-derived CDR1 and CDR2 are ENHRY and SYGVKD. CDR3: CAIRELDREAKNIQYF. CDR3 nucleotides: TGTGCCATCAGGGAGTTAGACAGGGAGGCCAAAAACATTCAGTACTTC.

The chain recombines TRBV7-8 with TRBJ2-5, with D uncertain. The CDR3 is made up of 17 amino acids. Per the germline V gene, CDR1 is SGHVS and CDR2 is FQNEAQ. Trimming pared 8 bases from V and 5 bases from J, leaving 27 bases between. CDR3 residues: CASATVDGQPPVETQYF. Here the CDR3 DNA reads TGTGCCAGCGCAACTGTGGATGGTCAACCCCCGGTCGAGACCCAGTACTTC.

The V gene is TRBV29-1, the J gene TRBJ2-1; 16 bases line up with TRBD2. CDR3 length: 19 amino acids. The V gene's germline CDR1 is SQVTM and CDR2 ANQGSEA. V lost 7 bases to trimming and J lost 2 bases; unmatched junction nucleotides: 14. This CDR3 is CSATMGTSGRASPYNEQFF. CDR3 DNA: TGCAGCGCGACCATGGGGACTAGCGGGAGGGCTTCCCCCTACAATGAGCAGTTCTTC.